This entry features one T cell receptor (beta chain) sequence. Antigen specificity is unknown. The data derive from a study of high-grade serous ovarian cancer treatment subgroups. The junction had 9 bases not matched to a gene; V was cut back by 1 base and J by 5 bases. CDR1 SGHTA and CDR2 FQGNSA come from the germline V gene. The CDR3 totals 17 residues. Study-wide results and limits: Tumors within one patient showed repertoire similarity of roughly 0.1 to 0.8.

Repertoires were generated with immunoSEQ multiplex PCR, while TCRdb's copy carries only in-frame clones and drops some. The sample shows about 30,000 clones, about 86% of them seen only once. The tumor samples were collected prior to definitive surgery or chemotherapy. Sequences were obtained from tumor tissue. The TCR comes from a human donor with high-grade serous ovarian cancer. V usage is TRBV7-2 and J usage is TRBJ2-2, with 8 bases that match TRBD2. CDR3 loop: CASSLVLLAGGTGELFF. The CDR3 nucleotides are TGTGCCAGCAGCTTAGTCCTGCTAGCGGGCGGGACCGGGGAGCTGTTTTTT.